This TCR beta chain was obtained from a study of blood T cell repertoires in COVID-19. Study background: Samples of COVID-19 (acute and convalescent) were obtained from the United States, Italy and Spain.

Method: immunoSEQ multiplex PCR; TCRdb's copy keeps in-frame clones and lacks some. This repertoire shows 440,000 or so clones, approximately 91% found once; its top ten account for 1.5% to 1.8%. This CDR3 is 16 amino acids long. V was clipped by 4 bases and J by 8 bases; unmatched bases: 10. Seattle cases were enrolled at active infection and followed longitudinally. The sequence was collected from a woman aged 40 to 50 with COVID-19, enrolled during active disease. This chain uses TRBV23-1 with TRBJ1-4; 10 bases line up with TRBD1. TRBV23-1 is an ORF, and what it does is uncertain. The specimen sequenced was peripheral blood. The CDR3 loop is CASSPWTGGSREKLFF. In DNA, the CDR3 is TGCGCCAGCAGTCCCTGGACAGGGGGGAGTCGGGAAAAACTGTTTTTT.